Detailed here is one T cell receptor (beta chain). Authors' data handling: For nucleated cells, counts were estimated from reference gene primer amplification. Only in-frame clones appear in the TCRdb table, and some are missing; sequencing was by immunoSEQ multiplex PCR. V and J calls and clone size are given by that table; D and trimming were obtained from the DNA. The data hold hundreds of thousands of clones, with around 90% observed a single time. In germline, CDR1 is LNHDA, CDR2 SQIVND (reference sequence). The CDR3 is 15 amino acids. The trim removed 7 bases at V and 2 bases at J, leaving 9 bases unmatched. This entry belongs to a study of blood T cell repertoires in COVID-19. In the study overall: Both acute and convalescent COVID-19 samples were obtained from the United States, Italy and Spain. PBMCs, B-cell-depleted T cells, or T cells were the source of the cDNA or gDNA that made up the material.

This chain links TRBV19 with TRBJ2-5; TRBD2 agrees at 8 bases. The origin of this receptor is a woman aged 40-49 years who had recovered from COVID-19. Sequencing was done on a sample of peripheral blood. The CDR3 is CASTGGGFGQETQYF. DNA for the CDR3: TGTGCCAGTACCGGGGGGGGGTTTGGGCAAGAGACCCAGTACTTC.